The TCR beta chain under discussion was sequenced for a study of T-cell memory formation after mild COVID-19. Study results and caveats: Mainly CM and EM harbored the contracting CD4+ clones; mainly EMRA harbored the CD8+ ones.

Amplification by 5'RACE using constant-segment primers produced TCR alpha and TCR beta cDNA libraries that carried sample barcodes and UMIs. Via MiXCR, TCRdb re-called the 5' RACE reads, giving one row per CDR3 protein. The sample gives roughly 110,000 distinct CDR3 sequences, approximately 15% of which show up once; 28% is in the top ten. The V gene lost 5 bases and the J gene lost 5 bases, with 4 bases spanning the gap. Germline CDR1 reads SQVTM; CDR2 reads ANQGSEA. This CDR3 contains 10 residues. This clonotype showed up just a few times. What it binds is not known. The receptor comes from an adult woman who had mild COVID-19 (a few samples of this study predate the infection). Cell type and time point are not known. The sequenced sample was PBMCs or a T cell subset sorted from them (not recorded which). The chain employs TRBV29-1 and TRBJ2-1; no clear D. The CDR3 region has the DNA TGCAGCGTTCGGGACAATGAGCAGTTCTTC. Protein: CSVRDNEQFF.